These 19 T cell receptor beta chains were all obtained from the same sample, sequenced in a study of T cell repertoires in cytomegalovirus infection. TCRdb processed the reads anew with MiXCR; each CDR3 protein has one entry. The data hold around 360,000 distinct CDR3 sequences, with about 34% observed a single time. Which antigens these TCRs recognize remains unknown. The sample here was cultured PBMCs, taken from culture after CMV antigen stimulation. These receptors were taken from a human donor in good health (CMV status not recorded). Some clones in this sample may be carry-over from other donors' samples.

In its sample, this clonotype was seen a few times. The rearrangement uses TRBV6-2 or TRBV6-3 and TRBJ1-3; D gene uncertain. CDR3 length: 14 amino acids. The germline V gene encodes CDR1 MNHEY and CDR2 SVGEGT. V was trimmed by 7 bases and J by 0 bases, leaving 10 bases between them. The CDR3 is CASTAHTSGNTIYF. CDR3 in DNA: TGTGCCAGCACCGCCCACACCTCTGGAAACACCATATATTTT.

J is TRBJ1-1 and V is TRBV20-1, with D possibly matching TRBD1 (5 bases). The germline V gene has CDR1 DFQATT and CDR2 SNEGSKA (reference sequence). The CDR3 extends over 12 amino acids. The V gene lost 4 bases and the J gene lost 2 bases, with 8 bases spanning the gap. CDR3 sequence (DNA): TGCAGTGCTATACAGGCTAACACTGAAGCTTTCTTT. Its translation: CSAIQANTEAFF.

This clonotype came up a few times. The chain employs TRBV12-3 or TRBV12-4 and TRBJ2-1, with 8 nucleotides matching TRBD2. The CDR3 loop spans 15 amino acids. Trimming took 7 bases from V and 5 from J; bases not matched to a gene: 10. In nucleotides, the CDR3 is TGTGCCAGCACCCTTGGTCTAGCGGGTAACAATGAGCAGTTCTTC. Its translation is CASTLGLAGNNEQFF.

This clonotype was counted only a few times. The chain combines TRBV27 with TRBJ2-5; D uncertain. Germline values: CDR1 MNHEY, CDR2 SMNVEV (reference sequence). The germline V and J ends were trimmed by 2 bases and 2 bases, with 9 bases remaining between them. The CDR3 extends over 14 amino acids. CDR3 sequence (DNA): TGTGCCAGCAGTTTAATGGCAGCACAAGAGACCCAGTACTTC. Its protein product is CASSLMAAQETQYF.

Many counts were recorded for this clonotype. The rearrangement links TRBV6-2 or TRBV6-3 to TRBJ2-7; D call uncertain. V lost 10 bases and J lost 0, with 10 bases in between. The CDR3 sequence is 12 residues long. From germline, CDR1 is MNHEY and CDR2 SVGEGT. DNA of the CDR3: TGTGCCACTTCTCGGAGCTCCTACGAGCAGTACGTC. Encoded protein: CATSRSSYEQYV.

V gene TRBV7-8 combines with J gene TRBJ1-2, with D perhaps matching TRBD1 (5 bases). Germline loops: CDR1 SGHVS, CDR2 FQNEAQ. CDR3 length: 15 residues. V dropped 5 bases and J dropped 5 bases, with 18 bases sitting between them. CDR3 nucleotides: TGTGCCAGCAGCCTCCACTCGACAGTCCTGTATGGCTACACCTTC. This codes for CASSLHSTVLYGYTF.

This clonotype showed up many times. The V and J genes are TRBV7-8 and TRBJ2-7, with 7 bases aligning to TRBD1. The CDR3 covers 15 residues. Germline CDR1 SGHVS, CDR2 FQNEAQ. V lost 0 bases to trimming and J lost 0 bases; unmatched junction nucleotides: 2. CDR3 nucleotide sequence: TGTGCCAGCAGCTTAGCAGGGGACAGCTCCTACGAGCAGTACTTC. Translated: CASSLAGDSSYEQYF.

This clonotype was detected a few times. This chain links TRBV12-3 or TRBV12-4 with TRBJ2-3; D is ambiguous. The CDR3 loop spans 17 amino acids. Trimming took 2 bases from V and 5 from J, leaving 20 bases between them. CDR3 DNA: TGTGCCAGCAGTTTAAAAATGGGCGGATGGACGGGAGATACGCAGTATTTT. Its protein product is CASSLKMGGWTGDTQYF.

CDR3 bases: TGTGCCAGCCAACCGGTGGACGGGGCCGGGGAGCTGTTTTTT. It translates to CASQPVDGAGELFF. The rearrangement uses TRBV5-4 and TRBJ2-2; the D gene is possibly TRBD2 (5 bases). This CDR3 contains 14 residues. V lost 7 bases and J 6 bases, leaving 16 bases between the germline ends. Germline V gives CDR1 SGHNT, CDR2 YYREEE (reference sequence).

The chain is built from TRBV10-3 and TRBJ2-3, with 7 bases identical to TRBD2. The V segment lost 6 bases and the J segment 2 bases; nucleotides outside the gene matches: 5. Germline-derived CDR1 and CDR2 are ENHRY and SYGVKD. This CDR3 region has 14 residues. CDR3 in DNA: TGTGCCATCAGCCTAGCGGAGACCACAGATACGCAGTATTTT. Protein sequence: CAISLAETTDTQYF.

V usage is TRBV11-2 and J usage is TRBJ2-1, with D perhaps TRBD1 (5 bases). Germline V gene lookup returns CDR1 SGHAT and CDR2 FQNNGV. This CDR3 spans 16 amino acids. The V gene lost 3 bases and the J gene lost 2 bases, with 14 bases spanning the gap. CDR3 in amino acids: CASSLGGAYPYNEQFF. The CDR3 nucleotides are TGTGCCAGCAGCTTGGGTGGGGCCTATCCCTACAATGAGCAGTTCTTC. Based on the CDR3 plus reference TRBV11-2 and TRBJ2-1, the full variable domain is EAGVAQSPRYKIIEKRQSVAFWCNPISGHATLYWYQQILGQGPKLLIQFQNNGVVDDSQLPKDRFSAERLKGVDSTLKIQPAKLEDSAVYLCASSLGGAYPYNEQFFGPGTRLTVL.

This sequence joins TRBV19 and TRBJ2-5; TRBD1 aligns across 7 bases. CDR1 is LNHDA, CDR2 SQIVND, per germline (reference sequence). V shed 7 bases and J 1 base; nucleotides not matched to a gene: 15. CDR3 length: 17 residues. The CDR3 sequence: CASTPGRTGWLQETQYF. In nucleotides, the CDR3 is TGTGCCAGTACCCCGGGAAGGACAGGCTGGCTCCAAGAGACCCAGTACTTC.

This chain links TRBV7-2 with TRBJ1-1, with unresolved D. The CDR3 spans 13 residues. With 3 bases removed from V and 11 bases from J, the gap between germline ends came to 16 bases. Germline lookup yields CDR1 SGHTA and CDR2 FQGNSA. CDR3 sequence: CASSLSGGEGAFF. DNA of the CDR3: TGTGCCAGCAGCTTGTCAGGTGGGGAAGGGGCTTTCTTT.

A word on this clonotype: The junction departs from germline at one end; a sequencing error may be responsible. V usage is TRBV28 and J usage is TRBJ2-2; D is perhaps TRBD1 (6 bases). CDR3 length: 13 amino acids. Germline V lookup: CDR1 MDHEN, CDR2 SYDVKM. CDR3 sequence (DNA): TGTGCCAGCAGAGGACAGTCCACCAGGGAGCTGTTTTTT. Its protein product is CASRGQSTRELFF.

A few counts support this clonotype. The chain links TRBV6-8 to TRBJ2-3, with TRBD2 identical over 8 bases. The germline gives CDR1 MNHGY, CDR2 SAAAGT. This CDR3 has 14 amino acids. V trimming: 2 bases; J trimming: 4 bases; junction bases outside the gene matches: 2. CDR3 nucleotides: TGTGCCAGCAGTTACGGGACTAGGTCAGATACGCAGTATTTT. This sequence encodes CASSYGTRSDTQYF.

This chain links TRBV6-5 with TRBJ2-1; 11 bases fit TRBD2. The V segment lost 0 bases and the J segment 7 bases; nucleotides outside the gene matches: 8. The CDR3 extends over 17 amino acids. From germline, CDR1 is MNHEY and CDR2 SVGAGI. In nucleotides, the CDR3 is TGTGCCAGCAGTTACTCGACTGGGACTAGCGGTGTGAATGAGCAGTTCTTC. Translating it yields CASSYSTGTSGVNEQFF.

This rearrangement joins TRBV18 to TRBJ2-5, with D unresolved. With 3 bases removed from V and 2 bases from J, the gap between germline ends came to 7 bases. This CDR3 is built from 13 residues. Germline lookup yields CDR1 KGHSH and CDR2 LQKENI. The CDR3 DNA is TGTGCCAGCTCACCTACCTTGCAAGAGACCCAGTACTTC. It specifies CASSPTLQETQYF.

The chain combines TRBV28 with TRBJ2-7; TRBD2 matches at 9 bases. V was pared by 2 bases and J by 4 bases, with 6 bases of the junction left unmatched. Germline V gene lookup returns CDR1 MDHEN and CDR2 SYDVKM. The CDR3 runs to 15 residues. CDR3 loop: CASSLAAGGPYEQYF. The DNA of the CDR3 is TGTGCCAGCAGTTTAGCCGCGGGAGGGCCGTACGAGCAGTACTTC.

There are a few counts of this clonotype. CDR3 sequence reads: CASSECGPTGDLYEQYV. CDR3 DNA: TGCGCCAGCAGTGAGTGTGGTCCGACAGGGGATCTCTACGAGCAGTACGTC. The chain employs TRBV10-2 and TRBJ2-7; 8 positions match TRBD1. Germline V gene sequence: CDR1 WSHSY, CDR2 SAAADI. The CDR3 contains 17 residues. J lost 3 bases, V lost 1 base, and 11 bases had no gene match.